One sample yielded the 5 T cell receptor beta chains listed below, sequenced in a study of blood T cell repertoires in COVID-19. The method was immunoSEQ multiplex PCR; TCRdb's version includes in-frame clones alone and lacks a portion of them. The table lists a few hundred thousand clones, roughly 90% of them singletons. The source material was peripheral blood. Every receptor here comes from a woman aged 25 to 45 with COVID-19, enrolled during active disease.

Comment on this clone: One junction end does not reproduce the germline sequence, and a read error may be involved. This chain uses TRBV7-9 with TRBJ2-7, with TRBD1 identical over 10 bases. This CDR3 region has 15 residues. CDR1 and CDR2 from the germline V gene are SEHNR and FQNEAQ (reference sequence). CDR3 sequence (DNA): TGTGCCAGCAGCTTGGGGGGGACAGGGGCCTACGAGCAGCACTTC. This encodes CASSLGGTGAYEQHF.

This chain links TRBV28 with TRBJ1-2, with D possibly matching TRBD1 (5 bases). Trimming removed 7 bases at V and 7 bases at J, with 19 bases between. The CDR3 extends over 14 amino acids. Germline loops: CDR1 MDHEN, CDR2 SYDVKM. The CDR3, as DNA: TGTGCCAGCATAGAGGGAGGCAGGGAATTTGGCTACACCTTC. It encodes CASIEGGREFGYTF.

CDR3 in amino acids: CASSLAKYEQYF. The CDR3 DNA sequence: TGTGCCAGCAGCTTGGCCAAGTACGAGCAGTACTTC. The genes are TRBV7-9 and TRBJ2-7; D gene uncertain. CDR1 and CDR2 from the germline V gene are SEHNR and FQNEAQ (reference sequence). V was shortened by 3 bases and J by 4 bases, with 7 bases between the two germline ends. The CDR3 loop spans 12 amino acids.

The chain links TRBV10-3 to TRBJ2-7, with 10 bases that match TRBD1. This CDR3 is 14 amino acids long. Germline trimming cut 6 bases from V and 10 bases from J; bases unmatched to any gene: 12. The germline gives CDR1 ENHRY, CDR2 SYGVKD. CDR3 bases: TGTGCCATCAGCACGACAGGGGGCTGGGGCGAACAGTACTTC. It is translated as CAISTTGGWGEQYF.

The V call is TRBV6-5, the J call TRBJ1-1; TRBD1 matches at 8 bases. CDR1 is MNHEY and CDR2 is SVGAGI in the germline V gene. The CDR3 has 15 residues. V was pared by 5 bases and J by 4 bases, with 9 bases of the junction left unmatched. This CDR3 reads CASSRVRQGSTEAFF. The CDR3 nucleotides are TGTGCCAGCAGTCGAGTTCGACAGGGGAGCACTGAAGCTTTCTTT.